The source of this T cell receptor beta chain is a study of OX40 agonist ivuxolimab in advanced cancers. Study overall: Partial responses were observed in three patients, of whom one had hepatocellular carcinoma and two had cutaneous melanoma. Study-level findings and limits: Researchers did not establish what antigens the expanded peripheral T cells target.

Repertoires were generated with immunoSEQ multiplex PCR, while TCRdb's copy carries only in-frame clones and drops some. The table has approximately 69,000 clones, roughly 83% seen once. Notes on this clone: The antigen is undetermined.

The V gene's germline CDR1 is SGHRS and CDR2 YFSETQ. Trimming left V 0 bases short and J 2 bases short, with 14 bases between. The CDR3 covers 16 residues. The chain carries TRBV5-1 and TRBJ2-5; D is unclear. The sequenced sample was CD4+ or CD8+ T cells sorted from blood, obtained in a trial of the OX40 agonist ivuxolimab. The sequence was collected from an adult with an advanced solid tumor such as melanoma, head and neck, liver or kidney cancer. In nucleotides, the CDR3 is TGCGCCAGCAGCTTGGAGTTGGCAGGCAGTCAAGAGACCCAGTACTTC. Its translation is CASSLELAGSQETQYF.